This TCR beta chain comes out of a study of cytomegalovirus exposure and HLA in healthy donors. Whole-study results and caveats: Cytomegalovirus-associated TCR beta chains were listed, numbering 150 to 200. After further analysis at a later stage, 16,951 TCR beta sequences were associated with HLA alleles at 0.05 false discovery rate. Most TCR sequences were uncommon, yet certain public TCRs appeared in many donors.

Trimming cost V 2 bases and J 3 bases, with 8 bases left between them. The CDR3 extends over 14 amino acids. Per the germline V gene, CDR1 is MNHNS and CDR2 is SASEGT. Worth noting for this clone: What it binds is not known.

Primers: 60 Vbeta forward and 13 Jbeta reverse. TCRdb's copy holds only in-frame clones and misses some; the assay was immunoSEQ multiplex PCR. The sample contains approximately 140,000 clones, roughly three fifths of which appear only once. The V gene is TRBV6-1, the J gene TRBJ2-1, with unresolved D. Sequencing was done on a sample of PBMCs. The sequence derives from a woman aged 60-75 years in good health and CMV-seronegative. CDR3 nucleotide sequence: TGTGCCAGCAGTGAAAGCGTACACTACAATGAGCAGTTCTTC. Translated: CASSESVHYNEQFF.